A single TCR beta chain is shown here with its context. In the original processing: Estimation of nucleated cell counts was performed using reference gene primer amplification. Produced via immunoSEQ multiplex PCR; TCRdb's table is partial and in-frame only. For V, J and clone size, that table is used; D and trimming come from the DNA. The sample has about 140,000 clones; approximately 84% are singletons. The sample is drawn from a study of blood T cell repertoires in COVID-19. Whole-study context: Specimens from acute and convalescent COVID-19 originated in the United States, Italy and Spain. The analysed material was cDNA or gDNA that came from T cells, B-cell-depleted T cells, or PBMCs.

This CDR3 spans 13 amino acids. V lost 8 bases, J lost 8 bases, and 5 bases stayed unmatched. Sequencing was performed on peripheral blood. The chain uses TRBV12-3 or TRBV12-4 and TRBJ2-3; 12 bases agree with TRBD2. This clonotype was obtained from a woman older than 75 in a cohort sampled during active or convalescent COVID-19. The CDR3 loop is CASHRLAGVTQYF. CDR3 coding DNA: TGTGCCAGCCACCGACTAGCGGGGGTTACGCAGTATTTT.